This entry features one T cell receptor beta chain sequence. Its antigen specificity is not known. Base-call qualities are not available, and no considerably larger clone is one nucleotide away. From the cysteine up to the phenylalanine, the CDR3 has a length of 14 residues. This entry keeps only the CDR3 DNA: 42 bases, framed from base 1. The germline V gene (reference sequence) specifies SEHNR as CDR1 and FQNEAQ as CDR2. Ends trimmed: V by 5 bases, J by 8 bases; bases unmatched to a gene: 6. Genomic DNA was extracted from sorted cells for sequencing of the TCRbeta CDR3 region. The immunoSEQ Assay was used for sequencing of TCRbeta CDR3 regions. The clones in this table, taken by TCRdb from immuneACCESS, are in-frame only. Not every clone is retained; where verified, under half of the shortfall comes from an unresolved V gene, and the cause of the rest is unknown. For this sample there are approximately 39,000 clones; 89% appear just once. The ten largest make up 40% to 55% of the sample.

Patients with a history of autoimmune disease or receiving systemic immunosuppression were excluded from the trial. In every dose cohort, peripheral blood was drawn for TCR sequencing at baseline, cycle 4 day 1, and cycle 7 day 1. The samples were taken from a phase I, first-in-human, multicenter, open-label dose-escalation trial of ivuxolimab. Adults with locally advanced or metastatic melanoma, renal cell carcinoma, hepatocellular carcinoma or head and neck squamous cell carcinoma were enrolled in the trial. CD4+ and CD8+ T cells were sorted separately from peripheral blood before TCR sequencing. The data belong to a study of OX40 agonist ivuxolimab in advanced cancers. Notes on the research overall: Ivuxolimab, which targeted the costimulatory receptor OX40 (CD134), was an agonistic, fully human IgG2 monoclonal antibody. Intravenous ivuxolimab was administered to patients every 2 weeks at six dose levels: 0.01, 0.1, 0.3, 1.5, 3 and 10 mg/kg. Of the roughly 52 patients in dose escalation, some 19 had hepatocellular carcinoma, about 15 had melanoma, 9 had renal cell carcinoma and 9 had head and neck cancer. The dose-escalation cohort was roughly 87% male with a mean age of about 60 years, ranging from roughly 20 to 80. Patients were allowed to have had prior anti-PD-1, anti-PD-L1 or anti-CTLA-4 therapy, and approximately 39% of the dose-escalation patients had been treated with checkpoint inhibitors. Partial responses occurred in three dose-escalation patients, of whom one had hepatocellular carcinoma and two had cutaneous melanoma. Peripheral TCRbeta sequencing aimed to test whether ivuxolimab altered TCR sequence diversity and caused clonal T-cell expansion. The paper reports the monotherapy dose-escalation portion (N = 52 patients) of the phase I ivuxolimab trial. General study outcomes and caveats: Low levels of normalized T-cell clonal expansion were also seen in some nonresponding patients. On average, CD8+ T cells showed more expanded clones than CD4+ T cells after ivuxolimab. At doses of 0.1 to 3.0 mg/kg, clonal expansion of both CD4+ and CD8+ T cells in blood was seen between baseline and week 6. In the 0.1-3.0 mg/kg groups, partial responders had among the lowest normalized peripheral clonal expansion, particularly in CD8+ T cells. Antigen specificity was not determined for the clonally expanded peripheral T cells.

Here the chain combines TRBV7-9 and TRBJ2-1; TRBD1 aligns with 10 central bases. The sequence was collected from an adult with an advanced solid tumor such as melanoma, head and neck, liver or kidney cancer. The sequencing used CD4+ or CD8+ T cells sorted from blood, collected in a trial of the OX40 agonist ivuxolimab. The CDR3 here reads CASSAWDRGDEQFF. At the DNA level, the sequence is TGTGCCAGCAGCGCGTGGGACAGGGGCGATGAGCAGTTCTTC.